The 4 T cell receptor beta chains below come from one sample, sequenced in a study of T cell responses to AZD1222 COVID-19 vaccine. TCRdb keeps only in-frame clones here, not all; method: immunoSEQ multiplex PCR. The sample gives nearly 35,000 clones, approximately 84% of which show up once; approximately 9.9% is in the top ten. The specimen was peripheral blood, collected 28 days after the second AZD1222 dose. Receptors were obtained from an adult who received the AZD1222 COVID-19 vaccine.

The rearrangement uses TRBV6-5 and TRBJ2-3; D is uncertain. Trimming took off 10 bases at V and 1 base at J, with 15 bases between the two ends. This CDR3 has 14 amino acids. CDR1 MNHEY and CDR2 SVGAGI come from the germline V gene. This CDR3 reads CATRLARGTDTQYF. Here the CDR3 DNA reads TGTGCCACCCGACTGGCCCGAGGCACAGATACGCAGTATTTT.

This chain joins TRBV7-2 and TRBJ1-3; D gene uncertain. Trimming stripped 4 bases from V and 0 bases from J, with 13 bases between. The germline gives CDR1 SGHTA, CDR2 FQGNSA. This CDR3 contains 16 residues. CDR3 residues: CASSSLLRVSGNTIYF. DNA of the CDR3: TGTGCCAGCAGCTCCTTGCTTCGGGTCTCTGGAAACACCATATATTTT.

This CDR3 reads CATSRDQGRPNEKLFF. Here the CDR3 DNA reads TGTGCCACCAGCAGAGATCAGGGCAGACCTAATGAAAAACTGTTTTTT. The rearrangement links TRBV15 to TRBJ1-4; TRBD1 might be the D (5 bases). The CDR3 runs 16 residues. The germline gives CDR1 LNHNV, CDR2 YYDKDF (reference sequence). The V end was cut by 0 bases, the J end by 3 bases, with 11 bases between.

The chain combines TRBV4-1 with TRBJ2-5, with TRBD1 identical over 8 bases. V was pared by 4 bases and J by 0 bases, with 4 bases of the junction left unmatched. Looked up from germline, CDR1 is MGHRA and CDR2 is YSYEKL. The CDR3 has 15 amino acids. CDR3 nucleotides: TGCGCCAGCAGCCGGACAGGGCGGTACCAAGAGACCCAGTACTTC. It codes for CASSRTGRYQETQYF.